The rows below give T cell receptor beta chains drawn from one sample of a study of blood T cell repertoires in COVID-19. TCRdb keeps only in-frame clones here, not all; method: immunoSEQ multiplex PCR. The repertoire has just over 250,000 clones, 80% to 90% of them found once; the top ten carry under 4.5%. Sequenced sample: PBMCs or T cells enriched from blood (not recorded which). The origin of the receptors is a man in his thirties or forties with acute COVID-19. CDR3s include the opening cysteine and the closing phenylalanine or tryptophan. Fields, in order: J gene, D gene, clone size, V gene, CDR3 protein, CDR3 DNA. D genes are given only for firm matches. The size of a clone is reported for some rows only, either as once, few or many, or as a class for expanded clones.

>TRBJ1-1|TRBD1|few|TRBV29-1
CSVRGQPNTEAFF
TGCAGCGTTAGGGGACAGCCGAACACTGAAGCTTTCTTT
>TRBJ2-3|.|.|TRBV3-1/TRBV3-2
CASSLEFGTDTQYF
TGTGCCAGCAGCCTCGAATTCGGGACAGATACGCAGTATTTT
>TRBJ1-6|.|few|TRBV2
CASSDGATYNSPLHF
TGTGCCAGCAGTGATGGGGCGACCTATAATTCACCCCTCCACTTT
>TRBJ2-4|TRBD2|.|TRBV12-3/TRBV12-4
CASGTSGANIQYF
TGTGCCAGCGGGACTAGCGGGGCAAACATTCAGTACTTC
>TRBJ2-2|.|once|TRBV6-2/TRBV6-3
CASSSLVRASSNTGELFF
TGTGCCAGCAGTTCTCTCGTTCGAGCGAGTTCGAACACCGGGGAGCTGTTTTTT
>TRBJ2-3|.|.|TRBV7-6
CASSPRGSSTDTQYF
TGTGCCAGCAGCCCACGGGGGTCTAGCACAGATACGCAGTATTTT
>TRBJ2-2|TRBD1|.|TRBV7-2
CASSRDRVETGELFF
TGTGCCAGCAGCCGGGACAGGGTTGAAACCGGGGAGCTGTTTTTT
>TRBJ2-3|.|.|TRBV7-8
CASTMDGGTDTQYF
TGTGCCAGCACCATGGACGGGGGCACAGATACGCAGTATTTT
>TRBJ2-1|.|.|TRBV30
CAWSGRVNEQFF
TGTGCCTGGAGTGGTCGGGTCAATGAGCAGTTCTTC
>TRBJ2-1|TRBD2|.|TRBV4-3
CASSQLHSGRFNNEQFF
TGCGCCAGCAGCCAACTCCATAGCGGGAGGTTTAACAATGAGCAGTTCTTC